The TCR beta chain under discussion was sequenced for a study of metastatic and nonmetastatic thyroid tumors. Study-level information: It was across blood and tumor or nodule tissue from malignant and benign thyroid patients that repertoires were compared. Regarding the study as a whole: According to reports, the diversity of TCR beta was significantly higher in malignant thyroid tumors than in benign nodules, and this held in both blood and tumor samples.

This CDR3 spans 15 amino acids. Per germline, CDR1 LGHDT and CDR2 YNNKEL (reference sequence). In the case of this clone: What it recognizes is unknown. The junction differs from germline at one of its ends, possibly a read error.

All patients were treatment-naive before thyroid surgery. Authors' methods: Clinicopathological groups differed in CDR3, with these differences serving to build a distant-metastasis classifier for papillary thyroid cancer. From the PCR reads, TCRdb re-called clones with MiXCR. TCRdb's processing, not the study's, gives the V and J calls here. The data contain 30,000 to 45,000 clones, less than 25% of them seen just once; the ten biggest clones take up roughly 15%. This sequence originates from a female donor with papillary thyroid cancer or a benign thyroid nodule (not recorded which). Some clones in this sample may be carry-over from other donors' samples. The chain recombines TRBV3-1 with TRBJ1-4; TRBD1 matches at 8 bases. Specimen: blood. CDR3 DNA sequence: TGTGCCAGGAGCCAGGACTGGACAGGGAGCGAAAAACTGTTTTTT. It yields the protein CARSQDWTGSEKLFF. Complete variable domain (other parts from reference TRBV3-1 and TRBJ1-4): DTAVSQTPKYLVTQMGNDKSIKCEQNLGHDTMYWYKQDSKKFLKIMFSYNNKELIINETVPNRFSPKSPDKAHLNLHINSLELGDSAVYFCARSQDWTGSEKLFFGSGTQLSVL.